The 26 T cell receptor beta chains below were found in one sample sequenced in a study of T cell responses to AZD1222 COVID-19 vaccine. Some clones are missing from TCRdb's copy, which holds only in-frame ones; the method was immunoSEQ multiplex PCR. The sample has approximately 120,000 clones, roughly nine tenths seen once; the top ten hold roughly 1.6%. The sample here was peripheral blood, taken on day 0 of AZD1222 vaccination. These receptors were taken from an adult in good health.

The rearrangement joins TRBV19 to TRBJ1-1, with 10 bases that match TRBD1. The CDR3 runs to 15 residues. Germline values: CDR1 LNHDA, CDR2 SQIVND (reference sequence). With 6 bases clipped from V and 4 bases from J, the junction kept 8 bases outside the gene matches. DNA for the CDR3: TGTGCCAGTAGAGACAGGGGGCGTGGTGGCACTGAAGCTTTCTTT. This encodes CASRDRGRGGTEAFF.

The genes are TRBV9 and TRBJ1-1; 10 bases are a match to TRBD1. CDR1 SGDLS and CDR2 YYNGEE come from the germline V gene. The length of the CDR3 is 15 residues. Trimming took 3 bases from V and 3 from J; bases not matched to a gene: 5. CDR3 nucleotides: TGTGCCAGCAGCGCACGGACAGGGGGAGACACTGAAGCTTTCTTT. This gives the protein CASSARTGGDTEAFF.

The CDR3 is CASSAGTSSSKGANVLTF. The DNA for the CDR3 is TGTGCCAGCAGCGCGGGGACTAGCTCCTCCAAAGGGGCCAACGTCCTGACTTTC. J is TRBJ2-6 and V is TRBV7-3, with TRBD2 matching 9 bases. The CDR3 extends over 18 amino acids. The junction had 12 bases not matched to a gene; V was cut back by 5 bases and J by 4 bases. CDR1 and CDR2 from the germline V gene are SGHTA and FQGTGA. Supplemented by reference TRBV7-3 and TRBJ2-6, the full variable domain reads GAGVSQTPSNKVTEKGKYVELRCDPISGHTALYWYRQSLGQGPEFLIYFQGTGAADDSGLPNDRFFAVRPEGSVSTLKIQRTERGDSAVYLCASSAGTSSSKGANVLTFGAGSRLTVL.

The chain is built from TRBV29-1 and TRBJ1-5; tentatively, D is TRBD1 (5 bases). V gave up 4 bases and J gave up 4 bases, with 8 bases separating them. The CDR3 spans 12 residues. CDR1 is SQVTM, CDR2 ANQGSEA, per germline. For the CDR3, the DNA is TGCAGCGTTGCAGGGCAAAATCAGCCCCAGCATTTT. Protein product: CSVAGQNQPQHF.

V is TRBV4-1 and J is TRBJ2-7; no firm D call. Trimming removed 1 base at V and 4 bases at J, with 14 bases between. Germline values: CDR1 MGHRA, CDR2 YSYEKL. CDR3 length: 15 amino acids. The CDR3 DNA reads as TGCGCCAGCAGCCAAGGGAACGGTCTCAGGTACGAGCAGTACTTC. Translated: CASSQGNGLRYEQYF.

V and J are TRBV7-3 and TRBJ2-1; TRBD1 might be the D (5 bases). The CDR3 sequence is 14 residues long. V lost 4 bases and J 5 bases, leaving 12 bases between the germline ends. Per the germline V gene, CDR1 is SGHTA and CDR2 is FQGTGA. CDR3 sequence: CASSSRVSNNEQFF. The CDR3 nucleotides are TGTGCCAGCAGCTCCAGGGTGAGCAACAATGAGCAGTTCTTC.

The chain combines TRBV10-3 with TRBJ2-2, with 7 bases matching TRBD1. Germline loops: CDR1 ENHRY, CDR2 SYGVKD. The J segment lost 10 bases and the V segment lost 6 bases, leaving 8 bases of the junction unmatched. The CDR3 is made up of 13 amino acids. The CDR3 region has the DNA TGTGCCATCAGCGGCCGACAGGGTGAGGAGCTGTTTTTT. Protein: CAISGRQGEELFF.

The CDR3 DNA sequence: TGTGCCAGCAGCCCAGATGGGGGGAACGAGCAGTACTTC. Translation: CASSPDGGNEQYF. This chain uses TRBV9 with TRBJ2-7, with D maybe TRBD2 (6 bases). Germline CDR1 SGDLS, CDR2 YYNGEE. Trimming shortened V by 4 bases and J by 5 bases, and 13 bases separated the two germline ends. The CDR3 runs 13 residues.

About this clone: Other nucleotide sequences from this sample produce the same CDR3. This chain uses TRBV6-5 with TRBJ1-1; D gene uncertain. V was clipped by 4 bases and J by 1 base, with 7 bases between them. There are 13 residues in the CDR3. Germline CDR1 and CDR2: MNHEY and SVGAGI. The CDR3 sequence: CASSLGQNTEAFF. The CDR3 DNA sequence: TGTGCCAGCAGTTTAGGGCAGAACACTGAAGCTTTCTTT.

This rearrangement joins TRBV28 to TRBJ2-7; D might be TRBD1 (5 bases). This CDR3 is built from 14 residues. Trimming took 8 bases from V and 2 from J, leaving 16 bases between them. CDR1 and CDR2 from the germline V gene are MDHEN and SYDVKM. The CDR3 reads CASLKGVGAYEQYF. CDR3 DNA: TGTGCCAGCCTAAAAGGGGTAGGAGCCTACGAGCAGTACTTC.

This chain links TRBV5-1 with TRBJ2-7; TRBD1 matches 8 bases. V shed 4 bases, J shed 0 bases, and the junction held 9 bases outside the gene matches. The CDR3 is 16 amino acids. CDR1 and CDR2 (germline): SGHRS, YFSETQ. CDR3 in amino acids: CASSGQGDVGSYEQYF. The CDR3 DNA sequence: TGCGCCAGCAGCGGACAGGGAGATGTTGGCTCCTACGAGCAGTACTTC. The whole variable domain, remainder taken from reference TRBV5-1 and TRBJ2-7, is KAGVTQTPRYLIKTRGQQVTLSCSPISGHRSVSWYQQTPGQGLQFLFEYFSETQRNKGNFPGRFSGRQFSNSRSEMNVSTLELGDSALYLCASSGQGDVGSYEQYFGPGTRLTVT.

CDR3 sequence (DNA): TGTGCCAGTAGTATCCCCGGTCAGGCTCGGTACTCCTATAGCAATCAGCCCCAGCATTTT. Its translation: CASSIPGQARYSYSNQPQHF. V gene TRBV19 combines with J gene TRBJ1-5; D not certain. The germline CDR1 and CDR2 sequences are LNHDA and SQIVND (reference sequence). CDR3 length: 20 residues. The V end lost 3 bases, the J end lost 0 bases, and 24 bases lay between the germline ends.

This rearrangement joins TRBV28 to TRBJ2-7; the D gene could be TRBD1 or TRBD2 (5 bases each). The V and J ends lost 5 bases and 6 bases respectively, with 17 bases between them. Germline lookup yields CDR1 MDHEN and CDR2 SYDVKM. This CDR3 contains 14 residues. CDR3 sequence reads: CASSPGRSRSEQYF. The CDR3 coding sequence is TGTGCCAGCAGTCCGGGGCGGTCGCGATCCGAGCAGTACTTC.

This clone was recorded a few times. The rearrangement uses TRBV5-1 and TRBJ2-4; unclear D gene. Germline loops: CDR1 SGHRS, CDR2 YFSETQ. Trimming took 0 bases from V and 8 from J, leaving 21 bases between them. The CDR3 consists of 17 residues. CDR3 protein: CASSLEGRPQAIDIQYF. CDR3 nucleotide sequence: TGCGCCAGCAGCTTGGAAGGCAGACCCCAGGCCATCGACATTCAGTACTTC.

V and J are TRBV28 and TRBJ1-6; the D is unclear. Per germline, CDR1 MDHEN and CDR2 SYDVKM. Between the trimmed V and J ends, which lost 6 bases and 7 bases, there was a span of 7 bases. The CDR3 runs to 12 residues. CDR3 in amino acids: CASSLINSPLHF. The CDR3 bases are TGTGCCAGCAGCCTAATCAATTCACCCCTCCACTTT.

CDR3 in DNA: TGCGCCAGCAGCTTGGGGATTGGTTCACCCCTCCACTTT. Its protein product is CASSLGIGSPLHF. The V gene is TRBV5-1, the J gene TRBJ1-6; no definite D call. The V end was cut by 0 bases, the J end by 9 bases, with 7 bases between. Germline V lookup: CDR1 SGHRS, CDR2 YFSETQ. CDR3 size: 13 residues.

This clone was detected only once. This chain joins TRBV6-1 and TRBJ2-7; a weak D match, TRBD2 (6 bases). The CDR3 loop spans 16 amino acids. V lost 0 bases, J lost 0 bases, and 12 bases lay in between. Germline CDR1 reads MNHNS; CDR2 reads SASEGT. The CDR3 DNA sequence: TGTGCCAGCAGTGAAGCCCTAGCGAGGAGCTCCTACGAGCAGTACTTC. Residues: CASSEALARSSYEQYF.

The CDR3 DNA sequence: TGTGCCTGGAGTGCGGGACTAGGAGACTACGAGCAGTACTTC. Its translation is CAWSAGLGDYEQYF. The chain uses TRBV30 and TRBJ2-7, with 8 bases aligning to TRBD2. J gave up 3 bases and V 1 base, and 5 bases lay outside the gene matches. Germline CDR1 is GTSNPN and CDR2 is SVGIG (reference sequence). This CDR3 has 14 residues.

This sequence joins TRBV5-4 and TRBJ2-1; possibly TRBD1 or TRBD2 for D (6 bases each). CDR1 is SGHNT, CDR2 YYREEE, per germline (reference sequence). The germline V and J ends were trimmed by 0 bases and 4 bases, with 14 bases remaining between them. The CDR3 is 16 residues long. Here the CDR3 DNA reads TGTGCCAGCAGCTTGGGAGGGGGGCCTGTTTACAATGAGCAGTTCTTC. Its protein is CASSLGGGPVYNEQFF.

V gene TRBV5-1 combines with J gene TRBJ2-6, with 7 positions matching TRBD1. CDR1 and CDR2 from the germline V gene are SGHRS and YFSETQ. The CDR3 is 17 amino acids. The V segment lost 0 bases and the J segment 0 bases; nucleotides outside the gene matches: 3. In nucleotides, the CDR3 is TGCGCCAGCAGCTTGGTGCCAGGGGGCTCTGGGGCCAACGTCCTGACTTTC. Translated, it gives CASSLVPGGSGANVLTF.

This clone occurred once. J is TRBJ1-3 and V is TRBV3-1 (or the pseudogene TRBV3-2); D gene unclear. The CDR3 has 13 amino acids. V lost 5 bases and J 5 bases, leaving 10 bases between the germline ends. Germline CDR1 reads LGHDT; CDR2 reads YNNKEL (reference sequence). CDR3 region: CASSSDVRNTIYF. The CDR3 bases are TGTGCCAGCAGCTCGGACGTGAGAAACACCATATATTTT.

V and J are TRBV5-6 and TRBJ1-2; D remains ambiguous. In germline, CDR1 is SGHDT, CDR2 YYEEEE. This CDR3 has 11 amino acids. V was trimmed by 4 bases and J by 5 bases, leaving 6 bases between them. For the CDR3, the DNA is TGTGCCAGCAGCAAGGGATATGGCTACACCTTC. It encodes CASSKGYGYTF.

The rearrangement joins TRBV5-1 to TRBJ2-7; no reliable D call. The CDR3 length is 12 residues. Trimming cost V 2 bases and J 3 bases, with 6 bases left between them. CDR1 is SGHRS and CDR2 is YFSETQ in the germline V gene. The CDR3 bases are TGCGCCAGCAGCTTAACTGACTACGAGCAGTACTTC. Translation: CASSLTDYEQYF.

In DNA, the CDR3 is TGTGCCTGGGGGGGGTCCCCCTACAATGAGCAGTTCTTC. Protein product: CAWGGSPYNEQFF. The genes are TRBV30 and TRBJ2-1, with D possibly TRBD2 on 6 matching bases. The V gene lost 5 bases and the J gene lost 2 bases, with 10 bases spanning the gap. The CDR3 totals 13 residues. In germline, CDR1 is GTSNPN, CDR2 SVGIG (reference sequence).

This clone was seen a single time. One end of the junction varies from germline; a read error may be responsible. The V call is TRBV10-2, the J call TRBJ2-7; 7 nucleotides match TRBD2. Per the germline V gene, CDR1 is WSHSY and CDR2 is SAAADI. CDR3 length equals 14 residues. CDR3 in amino acids: CASREWEGGYEQYF. The CDR3 DNA is TGCGCCAGCAGAGAGTGGGAGGGAGGCTACGAGCAGTACTTC.

J is TRBJ2-1 and V is TRBV30, with a weak D call TRBD1 (5 bases). V was trimmed by 8 bases and J by 2 bases, leaving 13 bases between them. The CDR3 sequence is 13 residues long. The germline V gene encodes CDR1 GTSNPN and CDR2 SVGIG (reference sequence). In DNA, the CDR3 is TGTGCCCAAGGGGCGGATGCCTACAATGAGCAGTTCTTC. Amino acids: CAQGADAYNEQFF.